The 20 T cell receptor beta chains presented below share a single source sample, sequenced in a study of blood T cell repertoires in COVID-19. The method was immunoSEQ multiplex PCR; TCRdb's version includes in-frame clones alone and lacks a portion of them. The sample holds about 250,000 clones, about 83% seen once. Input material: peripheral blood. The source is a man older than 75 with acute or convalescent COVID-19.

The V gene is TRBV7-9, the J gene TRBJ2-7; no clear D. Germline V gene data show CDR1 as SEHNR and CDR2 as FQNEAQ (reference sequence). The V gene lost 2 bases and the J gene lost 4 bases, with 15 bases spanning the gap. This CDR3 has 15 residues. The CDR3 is CASSLSGSTLYEQYF. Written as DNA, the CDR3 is TGTGCCAGCAGCTTATCGGGTTCAACCCTTTACGAGCAGTACTTC.

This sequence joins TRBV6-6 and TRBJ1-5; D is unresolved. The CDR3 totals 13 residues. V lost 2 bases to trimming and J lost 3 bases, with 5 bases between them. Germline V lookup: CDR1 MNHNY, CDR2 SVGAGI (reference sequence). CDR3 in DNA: TGTGCCAGCAGTTACCGGGTCAATCAGCCCCAGCATTTT. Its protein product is CASSYRVNQPQHF.

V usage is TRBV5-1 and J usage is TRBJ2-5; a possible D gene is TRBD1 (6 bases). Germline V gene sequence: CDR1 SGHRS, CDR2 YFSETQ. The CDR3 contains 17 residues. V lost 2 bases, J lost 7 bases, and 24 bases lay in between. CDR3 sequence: CASSLELGTPPQVTQYF. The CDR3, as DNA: TGCGCCAGCAGCTTAGAGCTGGGGACACCACCCCAGGTGACCCAGTACTTC.

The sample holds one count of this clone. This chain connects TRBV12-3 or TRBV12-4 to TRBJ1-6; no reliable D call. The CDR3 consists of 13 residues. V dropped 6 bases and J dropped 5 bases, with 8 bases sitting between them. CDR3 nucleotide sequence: TGTGCCAGCAGAAAGATAGATAATTCACCCCTCCACTTT. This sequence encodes CASRKIDNSPLHF.

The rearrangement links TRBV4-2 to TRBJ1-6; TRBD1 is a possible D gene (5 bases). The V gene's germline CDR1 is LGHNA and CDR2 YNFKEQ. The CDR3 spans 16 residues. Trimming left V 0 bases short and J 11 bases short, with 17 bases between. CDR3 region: CASSQDRQGWVPPLHF. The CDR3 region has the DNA TGTGCCAGCAGCCAAGATCGGCAGGGCTGGGTACCACCCCTCCACTTT.

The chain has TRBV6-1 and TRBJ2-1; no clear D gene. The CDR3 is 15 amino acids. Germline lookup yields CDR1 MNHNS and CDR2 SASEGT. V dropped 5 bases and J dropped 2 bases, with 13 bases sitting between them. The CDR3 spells CASSSHQTTYNEQFF. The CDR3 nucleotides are TGTGCCAGCAGTTCTCACCAGACAACCTACAATGAGCAGTTCTTC.

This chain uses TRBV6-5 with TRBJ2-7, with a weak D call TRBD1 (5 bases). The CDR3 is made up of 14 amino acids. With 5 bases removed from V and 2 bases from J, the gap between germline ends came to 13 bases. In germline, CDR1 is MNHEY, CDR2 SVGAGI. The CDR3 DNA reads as TGTGCCAGCAGTCGGACAAACGAGCCCTACGAGCAGTACTTC. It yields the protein CASSRTNEPYEQYF.

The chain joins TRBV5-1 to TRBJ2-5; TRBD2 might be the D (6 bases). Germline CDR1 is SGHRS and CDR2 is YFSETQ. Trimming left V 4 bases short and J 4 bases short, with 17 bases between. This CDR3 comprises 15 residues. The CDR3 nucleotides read TGCGCCAGCAGCCGCTCGGCTACGGGGGTAGAGACCCAGTACTTC. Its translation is CASSRSATGVETQYF.

CDR3 nucleotide sequence: TGTGCCAGCAGCCCCTCCGGGACAGACACGGGACGAAACACCATATATTTT. Protein product: CASSPSGTDTGRNTIYF. The chain employs TRBV3-1 (or the pseudogene TRBV3-2) and TRBJ1-3; 7 positions match TRBD1. The trim removed 4 bases at V and 5 bases at J, leaving 14 bases unmatched. CDR1 and CDR2 from the germline V gene are LGHDT and YNNKEL (reference sequence). The CDR3 totals 17 residues.

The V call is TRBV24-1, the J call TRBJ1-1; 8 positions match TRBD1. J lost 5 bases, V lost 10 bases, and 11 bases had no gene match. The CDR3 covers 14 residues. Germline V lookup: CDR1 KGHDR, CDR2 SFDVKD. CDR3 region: CATPVDRGGTEAFF. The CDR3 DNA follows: TGTGCCACACCCGTCGACAGGGGTGGAACTGAAGCTTTCTTT.

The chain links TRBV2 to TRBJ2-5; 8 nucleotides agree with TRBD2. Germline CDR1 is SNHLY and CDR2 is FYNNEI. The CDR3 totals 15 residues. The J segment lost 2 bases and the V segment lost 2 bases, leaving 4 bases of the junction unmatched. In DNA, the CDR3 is TGTGCCAGCAGTGAATCGCGGGGGGCACAAGAGACCCAGTACTTC. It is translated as CASSESRGAQETQYF.

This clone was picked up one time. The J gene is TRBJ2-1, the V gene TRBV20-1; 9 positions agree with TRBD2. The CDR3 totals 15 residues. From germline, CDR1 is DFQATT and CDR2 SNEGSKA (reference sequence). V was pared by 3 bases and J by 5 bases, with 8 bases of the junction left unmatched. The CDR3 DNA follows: TGCAGTGCTAGTGATGCTAGCGGGGTTAACAATGAGCAGTTCTTC. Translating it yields CSASDASGVNNEQFF.

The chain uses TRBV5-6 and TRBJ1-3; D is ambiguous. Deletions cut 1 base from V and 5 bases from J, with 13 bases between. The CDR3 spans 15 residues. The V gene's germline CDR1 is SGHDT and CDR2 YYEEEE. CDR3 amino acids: CASSLWSGNRNTIYF. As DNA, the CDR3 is TGTGCCAGCAGCTTGTGGTCGGGGAACCGAAACACCATATATTTT.

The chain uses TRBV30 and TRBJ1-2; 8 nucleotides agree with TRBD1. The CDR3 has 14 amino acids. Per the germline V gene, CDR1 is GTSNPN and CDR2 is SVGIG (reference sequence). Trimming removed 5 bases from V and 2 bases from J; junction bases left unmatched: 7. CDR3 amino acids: CAWADRARNYGYTF. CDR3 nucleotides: TGTGCCTGGGCGGACAGGGCACGGAACTATGGCTACACCTTC.

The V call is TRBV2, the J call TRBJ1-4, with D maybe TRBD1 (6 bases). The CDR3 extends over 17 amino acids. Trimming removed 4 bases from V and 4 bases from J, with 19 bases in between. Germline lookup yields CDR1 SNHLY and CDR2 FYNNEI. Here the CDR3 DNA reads TGTGCCAGCAGTGTGCCGAATAGGGGGAATGTTAATGAAAAACTGTTTTTT. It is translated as CASSVPNRGNVNEKLFF.

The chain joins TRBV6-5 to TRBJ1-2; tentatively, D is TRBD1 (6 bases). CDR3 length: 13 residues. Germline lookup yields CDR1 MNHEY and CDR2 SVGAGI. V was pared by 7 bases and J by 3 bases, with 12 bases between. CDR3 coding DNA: TGTGCCAGCACCCCTGGACAGCACTATGGCTACACCTTC. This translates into CASTPGQHYGYTF.

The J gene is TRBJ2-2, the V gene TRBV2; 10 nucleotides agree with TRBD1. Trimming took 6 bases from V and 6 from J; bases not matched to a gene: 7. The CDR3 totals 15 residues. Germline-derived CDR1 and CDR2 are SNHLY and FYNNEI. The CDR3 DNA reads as TGTGCCAGCAGGGGACAGGGGAGGGTAGCCGGGGAGCTGTTTTTT. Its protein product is CASRGQGRVAGELFF.

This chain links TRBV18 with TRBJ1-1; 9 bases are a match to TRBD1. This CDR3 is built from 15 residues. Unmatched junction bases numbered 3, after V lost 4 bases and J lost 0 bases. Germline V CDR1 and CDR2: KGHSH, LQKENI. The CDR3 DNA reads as TGTGCCAGCTCACAAGGGACAGGGATGAACACTGAAGCTTTCTTT. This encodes CASSQGTGMNTEAFF.

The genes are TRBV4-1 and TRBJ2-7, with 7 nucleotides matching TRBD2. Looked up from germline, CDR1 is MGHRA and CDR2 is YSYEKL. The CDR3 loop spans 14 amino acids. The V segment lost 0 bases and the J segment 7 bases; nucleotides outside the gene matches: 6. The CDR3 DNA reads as TGCGCCAGCAGCCAAGATCGTATGGGGGGGGAGCAGTACTTC. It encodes CASSQDRMGGEQYF.

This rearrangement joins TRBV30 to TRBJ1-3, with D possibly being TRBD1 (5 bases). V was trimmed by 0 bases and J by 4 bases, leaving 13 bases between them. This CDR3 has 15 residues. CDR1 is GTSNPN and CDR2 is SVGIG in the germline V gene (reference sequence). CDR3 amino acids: CAWSVRRGAGNTIYF. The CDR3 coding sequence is TGTGCCTGGAGTGTACGTAGGGGCGCCGGAAACACCATATATTTT.